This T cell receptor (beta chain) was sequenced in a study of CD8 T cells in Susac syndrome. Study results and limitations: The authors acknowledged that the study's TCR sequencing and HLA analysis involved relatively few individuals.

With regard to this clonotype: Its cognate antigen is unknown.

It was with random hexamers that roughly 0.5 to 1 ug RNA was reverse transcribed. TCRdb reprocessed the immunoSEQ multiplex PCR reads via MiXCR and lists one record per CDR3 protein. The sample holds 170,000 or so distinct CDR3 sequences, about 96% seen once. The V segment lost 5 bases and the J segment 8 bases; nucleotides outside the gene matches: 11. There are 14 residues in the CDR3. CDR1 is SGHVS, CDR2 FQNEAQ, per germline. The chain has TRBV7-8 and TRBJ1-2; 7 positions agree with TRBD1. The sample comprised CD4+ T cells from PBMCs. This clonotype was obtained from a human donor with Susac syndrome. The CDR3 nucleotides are TGTGCCAGCAGCCCGTGGACAGGCAATGAAGGCTACACCTTC. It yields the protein CASSPWTGNEGYTF. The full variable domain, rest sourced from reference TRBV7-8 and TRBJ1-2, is GAGVSQSPRYKVAKRGQDVALRCDPISGHVSLFWYQQALGQGPEFLTYFQNEAQLDKSGLPSDRFFAERPEGSVSTLKIQRTQQEDSAVYLCASSPWTGNEGYTFGSGTRLTVV.